This T cell receptor beta chain was recorded in a study of T cell responses to AZD1222 COVID-19 vaccine. The CDR3 is 14 residues long. Germline CDR1 SGHTS, CDR2 YDEGEE. Trimming removed 1 base at V and 7 bases at J, with 11 bases between. The data were produced by immunoSEQ multiplex PCR, yet TCRdb's version contains in-frame clones alone and is incomplete. The profile shows some 95,000 clones, over 85% of them singletons. This TCR came from an adult in good health. The sample here was peripheral blood, taken on day 0 of MenACWY control vaccination. The V call is TRBV5-8, the J call TRBJ1-4; D call uncertain. CDR3 in DNA: TGTGCCAGCAGCTTGAGCGGGCGCGGTGAAAAACTGTTTTTT. Translating gives CASSLSGRGEKLFF.